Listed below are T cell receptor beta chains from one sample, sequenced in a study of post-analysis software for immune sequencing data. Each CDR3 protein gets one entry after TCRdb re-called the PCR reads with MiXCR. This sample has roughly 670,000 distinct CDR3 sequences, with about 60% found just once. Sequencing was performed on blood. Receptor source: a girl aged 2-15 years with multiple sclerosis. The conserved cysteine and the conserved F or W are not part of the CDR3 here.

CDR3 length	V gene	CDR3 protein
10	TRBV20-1	SASPVRETQY
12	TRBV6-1	ASQQEDSYNEQF
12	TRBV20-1	SARDWEVQETQY
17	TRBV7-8	ASSLAHTASGTGVQPQH
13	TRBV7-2	ASSLARGGDYGYT
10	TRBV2	ASTLLGNEQF
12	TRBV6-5	ASGRGGDQETQY
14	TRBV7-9	ASSLPAGGRGETQY
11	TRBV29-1	SVRVRGGYGYT
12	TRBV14	ASSQGGQIETQY
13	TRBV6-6	ASSYSKRGQETQY
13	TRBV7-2	ASSLVGGRTDTQY
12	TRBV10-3	AITSGTGGETQY
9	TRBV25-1	ASRDRDEQY
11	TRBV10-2	ASSGQGRYGYT
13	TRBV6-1	ASSGGTGQANEQF
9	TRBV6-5	ASGNPTEQY
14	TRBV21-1	ASSKSSGQSSYEQY
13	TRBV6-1	ASSATSGGGDTQY
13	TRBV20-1	SARVAGNLYNEQF
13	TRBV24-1	ATSDPRVGGYEQY
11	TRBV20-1	SARTGARATQY